Following are 29 T cell receptor beta chains from one sample sequenced in a study of blood T cell repertoires in COVID-19. Assay used: immunoSEQ multiplex PCR; TCRdb lists only in-frame clones, some missing. The sample carries about 260,000 clones, over 80% recorded once. Sequencing used peripheral blood. All receptors derive from a woman in her thirties or forties with acute or convalescent COVID-19.

The V and J genes are TRBV18 and TRBJ2-5, with TRBD2 as a possible D gene (5 bases). There are 14 residues in the CDR3. CDR1 is KGHSH and CDR2 is LQKENI in the germline V gene. V was clipped by 1 base and J by 5 bases, with 11 bases between them. The DNA for the CDR3 is TGTGCCAGCTCACCACGTAGGGAGCAGGAGACCCAGTACTTC. Its translation: CASSPRREQETQYF.

J is TRBJ1-5 and V is TRBV12-5, with TRBD1 identical over 8 bases. This CDR3 contains 14 residues. CDR1 and CDR2 from the germline V gene are LGHNT and FRNRAP. With 2 bases clipped from V and 7 bases from J, the junction kept 4 bases outside the gene matches. The CDR3 reads CASGLQGARQPQHF. CDR3 DNA: TGTGCTAGTGGTTTGCAGGGGGCGAGGCAGCCCCAGCATTTT.

The V and J genes are TRBV11-2 and TRBJ2-5; 10 nucleotides match TRBD1. Unmatched junction bases numbered 11, after V lost 5 bases and J lost 2 bases. The CDR3 covers 17 residues. Germline V gives CDR1 SGHAT, CDR2 FQNNGV. CDR3 sequence (DNA): TGTGCCAGCAGCGCAGGGGCCCGGGACAGGGGTCAAGAGACCCAGTACTTC. It codes for CASSAGARDRGQETQYF.

The V call is TRBV5-4, the J call TRBJ1-2, with a weak D call TRBD1 (5 bases). CDR3 length: 16 residues. V lost 1 base to trimming and J lost 0 bases, with 13 bases between them. Looked up from germline, CDR1 is SGHNT and CDR2 is YYREEE (reference sequence). The CDR3 DNA reads TGTGCCAGCAGCTTGTCCCCCGACAGATCTAACTATGGCTACACCTTC. Amino acid sequence: CASSLSPDRSNYGYTF.

V usage is TRBV7-6 and J usage is TRBJ1-2, with D possibly being TRBD1 (6 bases). This CDR3 spans 15 amino acids. Germline V gives CDR1 SGHVS, CDR2 FNYEAQ. Trimming left V 1 base short and J 6 bases short, with 15 bases between. The CDR3 coding sequence is TGTGCCAGCAGCTTAGAGGGGACACCCTCGGATGGCTACACCTTC. Translating it yields CASSLEGTPSDGYTF.

This chain connects TRBV19 to TRBJ2-1; a possible D gene is TRBD1 (5 bases). Trimming shortened V by 2 bases and J by 8 bases, and 13 bases separated the two germline ends. The germline gives CDR1 LNHDA, CDR2 SQIVND (reference sequence). This CDR3 region has 14 residues. CDR3 loop: CASSIQGGVHEQFF. The CDR3 region has the DNA TGTGCCAGTAGTATACAGGGCGGAGTCCATGAGCAGTTCTTC.

This clone has only one observation. The V call is TRBV5-1, the J call TRBJ1-2, with TRBD1 matching over 8 bases. Per the germline V gene, CDR1 is SGHRS and CDR2 is YFSETQ. The CDR3 loop spans 15 amino acids. Trimming cost V 2 bases and J 4 bases; bases outside gene matches: 7. The CDR3 loop reads CASSLQGENTYGYTF. The CDR3 DNA reads as TGCGCCAGCAGCTTACAGGGGGAGAACACCTATGGCTACACCTTC.

This sequence joins TRBV24-1 and TRBJ1-2; 8 bases are a match to TRBD1. This CDR3 region has 14 residues. V lost 3 bases and J lost 3; bases outside the gene matches: 2. Germline V gene sequence: CDR1 KGHDR, CDR2 SFDVKD. This CDR3 reads CATSDPGQDYGYTF. The DNA for the CDR3 is TGTGCCACCAGTGATCCGGGACAGGACTATGGCTACACCTTC.

The chain couples TRBV12-3 or TRBV12-4 to TRBJ2-2, with D unclear. The CDR3 is 12 amino acids. Trimming stripped 6 bases from V and 6 bases from J, with 8 bases between. CDR3 region: CASRRGSGELFF. The DNA of the CDR3 is TGTGCCAGCAGGAGAGGATCCGGGGAGCTGTTTTTT.

The chain employs TRBV25-1 and TRBJ1-5; 7 bases align to TRBD1. Germline V gene lookup returns CDR1 MGHDK and CDR2 SYGVNS. This CDR3 is 14 amino acids long. V dropped 4 bases and J dropped 4; count of bases not matched to a gene: 4. In DNA form, the CDR3 reads TGTGCCAGCAGTGTACAGGGGTTTAATCAGCCCCAGCATTTT. Translation: CASSVQGFNQPQHF.

The gene calls are TRBV19 and TRBJ2-3, with 10 bases lining up with TRBD2. The CDR3 length is 16 residues. Germline V CDR1 and CDR2: LNHDA, SQIVND (reference sequence). With V trimmed by 1 base and J by 5 bases, 6 bases remained unmatched. CDR3 amino acids: CASSIALAGALDTQYF. DNA of the CDR3: TGTGCCAGTAGTATAGCTCTAGCGGGGGCCTTAGATACGCAGTATTTT.

The V call is TRBV25-1, the J call TRBJ1-4; 11 bases align to TRBD1. CDR3 length: 15 residues. The J segment lost 8 bases and the V segment lost 1 base, leaving 3 bases of the junction unmatched. The germline gives CDR1 MGHDK, CDR2 SYGVNS. Here the CDR3 DNA reads TGTGCCAGCAGTGAATGGGACAGGGGGGAGGAAAAACTGTTTTTT. It is translated as CASSEWDRGEEKLFF.

The genes are TRBV30 and TRBJ1-3, with D possibly TRBD1 on 6 matching bases. Between the trimmed V and J ends, which lost 4 bases and 8 bases, there was a span of 9 bases. The CDR3 covers 11 residues. Germline CDR1 GTSNPN, CDR2 SVGIG (reference sequence). The DNA for the CDR3 is TGTGCCTGGATTAACAGGGACACCATATATTTT. It specifies CAWINRDTIYF.

The CDR3 DNA reads as TGTGCCAGCAGCGTAGGTTCCGGGGGGGTTACTGAAGCTTTCTTT. This codes for CASSVGSGGVTEAFF. The chain is built from TRBV9 and TRBJ1-1, with D possibly being TRBD1 (5 bases). The CDR3 sequence is 15 residues long. Germline loops: CDR1 SGDLS, CDR2 YYNGEE. V was cut by 0 bases and J by 5 bases, with 14 bases left in between.

Here the CDR3 DNA reads TGTGCCAGCAGCGCTCGCCTCAGACAGGGTCCCACCGGGGAGCTGTTTTTT. Translated: CASSARLRQGPTGELFF. The V and J genes are TRBV9 and TRBJ2-2; 7 positions match TRBD1. CDR1 and CDR2 from the germline V gene are SGDLS and YYNGEE. Unmatched junction bases numbered 12, after V lost 3 bases and J lost 4 bases. This CDR3 is 17 amino acids long.

CDR3 protein: CASRPFRDKPLHF. The CDR3 nucleotides are TGTGCCAGCAGACCCTTCCGGGACAAACCCCTCCACTTT. The chain couples TRBV12-3 or TRBV12-4 to TRBJ1-6, with D possibly matching TRBD1 (6 bases). The V and J ends lost 6 bases and 12 bases respectively, with 15 bases between them. The CDR3 length is 13 residues.

The chain uses TRBV2 and TRBJ1-5; the D gene is possibly TRBD1 (5 bases). The CDR3 extends over 15 amino acids. V gave up 1 base and J gave up 0 bases, with 7 bases separating them. Germline loops: CDR1 SNHLY, CDR2 FYNNEI. This CDR3 reads CASSEGTHSNQPQHF. CDR3 in DNA: TGTGCCAGCAGTGAAGGGACACATAGCAATCAGCCCCAGCATTTT. The full variable domain, rest sourced from reference TRBV2 and TRBJ1-5, is EPEVTQTPSHQVTQMGQEVILRCVPISNHLYFYWYRQILGQKVEFLVSFYNNEISEKSEIFDDQFSVERPDGSNFTLKIRSTKLEDSAMYFCASSEGTHSNQPQHFGDGTRLSIL.

This chain uses TRBV4-1 with TRBJ2-7, with a tentative D call TRBD2 (5 bases). CDR1 MGHRA and CDR2 YSYEKL come from the germline V gene. This CDR3 region has 15 residues. Trimming took off 2 bases at V and 4 bases at J, with 15 bases between the two ends. In DNA form, the CDR3 reads TGCGCCAGCAGCCAACAGGCCACGGGAAGGTACGAGCAGTACGTC. This translates into CASSQQATGRYEQYV.

The chain is built from TRBV6-1 and TRBJ1-2; 9 nucleotides align to TRBD1. Germline loops: CDR1 MNHNS, CDR2 SASEGT. The CDR3 is made up of 17 amino acids. V was pared by 3 bases and J by 9 bases, with 17 bases of the junction left unmatched. The DNA of the CDR3 is TGTGCCAGCAGTGACCACAGGGGGCGATCAATTTGCTGTCGCTACACCTTC. This sequence encodes CASSDHRGRSICCRYTF.

This clone was seen a single time. V and J are TRBV11-2 and TRBJ1-1; possibly TRBD1 for D (6 bases). The V end was cut by 2 bases, the J end by 2 bases, with 15 bases between. CDR1 is SGHAT, CDR2 FQNNGV, per germline. This CDR3 comprises 16 residues. CDR3 DNA sequence: TGTGCCAGCAGCTTATTCACAGGGTATTCAAACACTGAAGCTTTCTTT. Amino acids: CASSLFTGYSNTEAFF.

The V gene is TRBV9, the J gene TRBJ1-2, with 7 positions matching TRBD1. Germline lookup yields CDR1 SGDLS and CDR2 YYNGEE. With V trimmed by 3 bases and J by 1 base, 3 bases remained unmatched. This CDR3 comprises 14 residues. CDR3 coding DNA: TGTGCCAGCAGCGCCCCAGGGGGTAACTATGGCTACACCTTC. Translating it yields CASSAPGGNYGYTF.

The V and J genes are TRBV7-2 and TRBJ1-1; D not resolved. The CDR3 has 15 amino acids. CDR1 SGHTA and CDR2 FQGNSA come from the germline V gene. The V and J ends lost 3 bases and 0 bases respectively, with 11 bases between them. The CDR3: CASSFSGLMNTEAFF. The DNA of the CDR3 is TGTGCCAGCAGCTTCTCGGGGTTGATGAACACTGAAGCTTTCTTT.

The chain carries TRBV5-1 and TRBJ2-2, with 9 bases lining up with TRBD1. CDR1 and CDR2 (germline): SGHRS, YFSETQ. V dropped 4 bases and J dropped 3; count of bases not matched to a gene: 10. The length of the CDR3 is 17 residues. CDR3 in amino acids: CASSLSAGTGYTGELFF. In DNA form, the CDR3 reads TGCGCCAGCAGCCTCAGCGCCGGGACAGGGTACACCGGGGAGCTGTTTTTT.

This clone showed up just a few times. This chain joins TRBV12-5 and TRBJ1-5; a possible D gene is TRBD1 (6 bases). Germline CDR1 reads LGHNT; CDR2 reads FRNRAP. This CDR3 comprises 12 residues. V was trimmed by 1 base and J by 11 bases, leaving 9 bases between them. The CDR3 region is CASGLDTGTQHF. The DNA of the CDR3 is TGTGCTAGTGGTTTGGATACAGGGACCCAGCATTTT.

The rearrangement joins TRBV6-5 to TRBJ1-1; TRBD1 matches 8 bases. V shed 2 bases, J shed 1 base, and the junction held 3 bases outside the gene matches. This CDR3 contains 15 residues. CDR1 and CDR2 from the germline V gene are MNHEY and SVGAGI. In nucleotides, the CDR3 is TGTGCCAGCAGTTACGCCGGGACAGGGAACACTGAAGCTTTCTTT. It translates to CASSYAGTGNTEAFF.

The chain has TRBV18 and TRBJ1-5; 7 bases line up with TRBD1. Germline trimming cut 5 bases from V and 7 bases from J; bases unmatched to any gene: 11. The CDR3 is 15 residues long. Germline V lookup: CDR1 KGHSH, CDR2 LQKENI. In nucleotides, the CDR3 is TGTGCCAGCTCAGCTTTGACAGGGCAAAGCCAGCCCCAGCATTTT. It is translated as CASSALTGQSQPQHF. The full variable domain, its missing parts supplied by reference TRBV18 and TRBJ1-5, is NAGVMQNPRHLVRRRGQEARLRCSPMKGHSHVYWYRQLPEEGLKFMVYLQKENIIDESGMPKERFSAEFPKEGPSILRIQQVVRGDSAAYFCASSALTGQSQPQHFGDGTRLSIL.

Only one count was recorded for this clone. V is TRBV5-1 and J is TRBJ2-4; 12 bases line up with TRBD2. This CDR3 has 18 amino acids. V gave up 3 bases and J gave up 0 bases; unmatched junction bases: 7. Germline CDR1 reads SGHRS; CDR2 reads YFSETQ. The chain's CDR3 is CASSSGLAGNLAKNIQYF. The CDR3 bases are TGCGCCAGCAGCTCCGGACTAGCGGGGAATCTAGCCAAAAACATTCAGTACTTC.

This chain joins TRBV9 and TRBJ2-2; 9 bases line up with TRBD1. Germline values: CDR1 SGDLS, CDR2 YYNGEE. Trimming at V came to 2 bases and at J to 4 bases, leaving 3 bases not matched to a gene. CDR3 length: 15 residues. The CDR3 bases are TGTGCCAGCAGCGTCAGACAGGGGGGCACCGGGGAGCTGTTTTTT. It is translated as CASSVRQGGTGELFF.

This clone has only one observation. The rearrangement uses TRBV29-1 and TRBJ1-2; D unresolved. The CDR3 length is 11 residues. V was clipped by 4 bases and J by 0 bases, with 3 bases between them. Germline V gene data show CDR1 as SQVTM and CDR2 as ANQGSEA. CDR3 nucleotide sequence: TGCAGCGTTGGGCCTAACTATGGCTACACCTTC. As protein: CSVGPNYGYTF.